The 25 T cell receptor beta chains below all came from one sample that was sequenced in a study of glioma-infiltrating T cells after dendritic cell vaccination. Clones were read by immunoSEQ multiplex PCR, and TCRdb kept only the in-frame ones, dropping some. The sample holds some 78,000 clones; 75% to 90% are singletons and the top ten take about 9.3%. Specified time point: after dendritic cell vaccination, including at tumor progression/relapse. The sample was blood, taken after dendritic cell vaccination. The receptors derive from a human donor with glioblastoma.

The rearrangement joins TRBV5-4 to TRBJ2-6; the D is unclear. This CDR3 comprises 14 residues. V dropped 2 bases and J dropped 1 base, with 4 bases sitting between them. Germline V CDR1 and CDR2: SGHNT, YYREEE (reference sequence). CDR3 sequence: CASSFGSGANVLTF. The DNA of the CDR3 is TGTGCCAGCAGCTTCGGGTCTGGGGCCAACGTCCTGACTTTC.

The rearrangement uses TRBV6-1 and TRBJ1-5, with 7 bases aligning to TRBD1. The CDR3 sequence is 15 residues long. The J segment lost 6 bases and the V segment lost 3 bases, leaving 8 bases of the junction unmatched. Germline assignment: CDR1 MNHNS and CDR2 SASEGT. The CDR3 bases are TGTGCCAGCAGTGACCTTGACAGGGATGGTCAGCCCCAGCATTTT. It yields the protein CASSDLDRDGQPQHF.

This chain links TRBV2 with TRBJ2-3, with D possibly TRBD1 on 5 matching bases. The CDR3 sequence is 17 residues long. Per germline, CDR1 SNHLY and CDR2 FYNNEI. V gave up 7 bases and J gave up 0 bases, with 20 bases separating them. CDR3 sequence (DNA): TGTGCCAGCATTACGGGCGGTAGGGGCAGAAGCACAGATACGCAGTATTTT. Protein sequence: CASITGGRGRSTDTQYF.

The rearrangement links TRBV19 to TRBJ2-1; D is unclear. This CDR3 contains 11 residues. The germline CDR1 and CDR2 sequences are LNHDA and SQIVND (reference sequence). Trimming pared 6 bases from V and 4 bases from J, leaving 4 bases between. The CDR3 sequence: CASRTYNEQFF. The CDR3, as DNA: TGTGCCAGTAGGACATACAATGAGCAGTTCTTC.

The V call is TRBV21-1, the J call TRBJ1-1; the DNA was not compared with TRBD1, the D call given in the table. TRBV21-1 is classified as a pseudogene. The length of the CDR3 is 14 residues. CDR3 protein: CASSLRQENTEAFF. The CDR3 coding sequence is TGTGCCAGCAGCCTACGACAGGAGAACACTGAAGCTTTCTTT.

The CDR3 nucleotides read TGTGCCAGCACTTCCAGGACAGGGGGCCATGGAGATACGCAGTATTTT. Its protein is CASTSRTGGHGDTQYF. The V call is TRBV5-4, the J call TRBJ2-3, with 11 bases lining up with TRBD1. V shed 6 bases and J 5 bases; nucleotides not matched to a gene: 11. The germline gives CDR1 SGHNT, CDR2 YYREEE (reference sequence). There are 16 residues in the CDR3.

This clone appeared a few times. V and J are TRBV6-1 and TRBJ2-5; 8 bases fit TRBD2. With V trimmed by 0 bases and J by 1 base, 10 bases remained unmatched. Germline CDR1 reads MNHNS; CDR2 reads SASEGT. The CDR3 consists of 18 residues. This CDR3 is CASSEALLASGPQETQYF. The DNA of the CDR3 is TGTGCCAGCAGTGAAGCGCTTCTGGCTAGCGGGCCCCAAGAGACCCAGTACTTC.

This rearrangement joins TRBV11-2 to TRBJ2-7, with TRBD2 identical over 9 bases. V lost 5 bases and J lost 4; bases outside the gene matches: 6. The CDR3 is 14 residues long. Germline assignment: CDR1 SGHAT and CDR2 FQNNGV. The CDR3: CASSRSGSGYEQYF. The CDR3 nucleotides read TGTGCCAGCAGCCGTAGCGGGAGTGGATACGAGCAGTACTTC.

This chain uses TRBV4-2 with TRBJ1-2; D is undetermined. CDR1 and CDR2 from the germline V gene are LGHNA and YNFKEQ. Between the trimmed V and J ends, which lost 0 bases and 5 bases, there was a span of 16 bases. The CDR3 is 16 residues long. The CDR3 region has the DNA TGTGCCAGCAGCCAAGAGGTACCCGGGAGGGAATATGGCTACACCTTC. Translating gives CASSQEVPGREYGYTF.

The chain links TRBV4-1 to TRBJ1-1; D perhaps matches TRBD1 (5 bases). The V end lost 4 bases, the J end lost 2 bases, and 11 bases lay between the germline ends. Germline lookup yields CDR1 MGHRA and CDR2 YSYEKL. The CDR3 consists of 14 residues. This CDR3 is CASSPTDTNTEAFF. CDR3 bases: TGCGCCAGCAGCCCTACGGACACAAACACTGAAGCTTTCTTT.

The chain uses TRBV19 and TRBJ2-7; possibly TRBD2 for D (6 bases). Germline V gene lookup returns CDR1 LNHDA and CDR2 SQIVND (reference sequence). Trimming removed 1 base from V and 6 bases from J, with 19 bases in between. CDR3 length: 16 amino acids. The CDR3 DNA reads as TGTGCCAGTAGTATAGGCGGGACTCAGCGTCGTCGCGAGCAGTACTTC. Its translation is CASSIGGTQRRREQYF.

This clone occurred once. The rearrangement uses TRBV9 and TRBJ2-7; D may be TRBD1 (6 bases). The ends were cut back, 4 bases at V and 2 bases at J, with 16 bases in the middle. CDR3 length: 15 residues. CDR1 and CDR2 from the germline V gene are SGDLS and YYNGEE. Written as DNA, the CDR3 is TGTGCCAGCAGCAGGACCGGGACACCGACCTACGAGCAGTACTTC. Protein: CASSRTGTPTYEQYF.

The chain carries TRBV6-1 and TRBJ2-1; TRBD2 matches at 7 bases. CDR3 size: 19 residues. Per the germline V gene, CDR1 is MNHNS and CDR2 is SASEGT. Trimming at V came to 0 bases and at J to 0 bases, leaving 11 bases not matched to a gene. CDR3: CASSEAPWTSDSSYNEQFF. The CDR3 DNA reads TGTGCCAGCAGTGAAGCGCCATGGACTAGTGATAGCTCCTACAATGAGCAGTTCTTC.

V usage is TRBV9 and J usage is TRBJ1-1; D uncertain. The V gene lost 2 bases and the J gene lost 5 bases, with 7 bases spanning the gap. The CDR3 consists of 12 residues. CDR1 is SGDLS, CDR2 YYNGEE, per germline. The CDR3 loop reads CASSVGETEAFF. The DNA for the CDR3 is TGTGCCAGCAGCGTCGGGGAAACTGAAGCTTTCTTT.

This CDR3 is CASSRDWGQGTTDTQYF. As DNA, the CDR3 is TGTGCCAGCAGCAGAGACTGGGGACAGGGAACCACAGATACGCAGTATTTT. The chain links TRBV7-2 to TRBJ2-3; 9 nucleotides match TRBD1. CDR3 length: 17 amino acids. V trimming: 5 bases; J trimming: 2 bases; junction bases outside the gene matches: 11. The germline gives CDR1 SGHTA, CDR2 FQGNSA.

The table lists this clone with a few counts. The rearrangement links TRBV5-6 to TRBJ1-2; the match to TRBD1 covers 8 bases. The CDR3 runs 14 residues. Germline CDR1 is SGHDT and CDR2 is YYEEEE. The V and J ends lost 4 bases and 6 bases, in that order; junction bases with no gene match: 8. CDR3 DNA sequence: TGTGCCAGCAGCGAGCCCAGGGGGCGGAATGGCTACACCTTC. Its protein product is CASSEPRGRNGYTF.

J is TRBJ2-2 and V is TRBV4-3, with D perhaps TRBD1 (6 bases). The V end was cut by 0 bases, the J end by 7 bases, with 18 bases between. The CDR3 extends over 17 amino acids. The V gene's germline CDR1 is LGHNA and CDR2 YSLEER. CDR3 in DNA: TGCGCCAGCAGCCAAGAGACTTACAGGGATACGGGCGGGGAGCTGTTTTTT. Encoded protein: CASSQETYRDTGGELFF.

The rearrangement uses TRBV4-1 and TRBJ1-1, with D possibly TRBD1 on 5 matching bases. Trimming removed 0 bases at V and 6 bases at J, with 11 bases between. Germline-derived CDR1 and CDR2 are MGHRA and YSYEKL. This CDR3 has 14 residues. CDR3: CASSQDAGLAEAFF. The CDR3 nucleotides read TGCGCCAGCAGCCAAGATGCAGGGTTGGCTGAAGCTTTCTTT.

The chain joins TRBV29-1 to TRBJ2-1; the D gene is possibly TRBD1 (5 bases). The ends were cut back, 4 bases at V and 0 bases at J, with 7 bases in the middle. Per germline, CDR1 SQVTM and CDR2 ANQGSEA. The CDR3 totals 13 residues. The CDR3 DNA is TGCAGCGTTGCTCAGGGCTCCTACAATGAGCAGTTCTTC. It codes for CSVAQGSYNEQFF.

The chain recombines TRBV19 with TRBJ2-3, with a possible D match to TRBD2 (6 bases). V shed 6 bases and J shed 1 base, with 17 bases lying between them. This CDR3 is built from 16 residues. Germline V gives CDR1 LNHDA, CDR2 SQIVND (reference sequence). The CDR3 DNA follows: TGTGCCAGTAGCGAGACTCCTGGCGGGGGCACAGATACGCAGTATTTT. It is translated as CASSETPGGGTDTQYF.

This clone was found once. The chain combines TRBV11-2 with TRBJ2-1; D possibly corresponds to TRBD2 (6 bases). Trimming cost V 4 bases and J 3 bases, with 16 bases left between them. The CDR3 runs 16 residues. Germline V lookup: CDR1 SGHAT, CDR2 FQNNGV. For the CDR3, the DNA is TGTGCCAGCAGCTCTAGATCCGGGACTGGCTACAATGAGCAGTTCTTC. Translation gives CASSSRSGTGYNEQFF.

The chain combines TRBV4-3 with TRBJ2-3; D is ambiguous. Germline V gene sequence: CDR1 LGHNA, CDR2 YSLEER. The ends were cut back, 0 bases at V and 0 bases at J, with 10 bases in the middle. The CDR3 is 16 amino acids. In nucleotides, the CDR3 is TGCGCCAGCAGCCAAGAGGTGCCGGGTAGCACAGATACGCAGTATTTT. Translating it yields CASSQEVPGSTDTQYF.

The rearrangement uses TRBV27 and TRBJ2-1; 11 nucleotides line up with TRBD2. Germline values: CDR1 MNHEY, CDR2 SMNVEV (reference sequence). The J segment lost 5 bases and the V segment lost 4 bases, leaving 1 base of the junction unmatched. The CDR3 is made up of 14 amino acids. The CDR3 here is CASSSSGGHNEQFF. As DNA, the CDR3 is TGTGCCAGCAGTTCTAGCGGGGGGCACAATGAGCAGTTCTTC.

V and J are TRBV18 and TRBJ2-3; tentative D call: TRBD2 (6 bases). Germline CDR1 and CDR2: KGHSH and LQKENI. The V gene lost 1 base and the J gene lost 1 base, with 12 bases spanning the gap. The CDR3 length is 16 residues. The CDR3 protein is CASSPREASRTDTQYF. Here the CDR3 DNA reads TGTGCCAGCTCACCACGGGAGGCATCGCGCACAGATACGCAGTATTTT.

The chain is built from TRBV10-3 and TRBJ1-3; 7 bases map to TRBD1. Germline V gene lookup returns CDR1 ENHRY and CDR2 SYGVKD. CDR3 length equals 12 residues. The J segment lost 10 bases and the V segment lost 8 bases, leaving 8 bases of the junction unmatched. CDR3 in DNA: TGTGCCATCGCGGGACAGTCCGAAACCATATATTTT. Translating gives CAIAGQSETIYF.